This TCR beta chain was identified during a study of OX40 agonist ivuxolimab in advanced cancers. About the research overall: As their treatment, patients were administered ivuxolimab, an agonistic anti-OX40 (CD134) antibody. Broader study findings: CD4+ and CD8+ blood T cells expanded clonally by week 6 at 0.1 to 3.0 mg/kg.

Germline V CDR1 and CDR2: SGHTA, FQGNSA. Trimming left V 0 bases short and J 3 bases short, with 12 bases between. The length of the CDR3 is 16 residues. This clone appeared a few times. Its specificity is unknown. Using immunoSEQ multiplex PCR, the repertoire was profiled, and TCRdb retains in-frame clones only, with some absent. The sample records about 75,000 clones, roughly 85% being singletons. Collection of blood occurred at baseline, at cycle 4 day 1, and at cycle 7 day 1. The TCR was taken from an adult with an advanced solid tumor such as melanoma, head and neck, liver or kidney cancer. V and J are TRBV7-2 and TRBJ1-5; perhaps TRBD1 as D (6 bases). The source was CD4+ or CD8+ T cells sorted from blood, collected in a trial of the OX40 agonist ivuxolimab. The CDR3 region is CASSLAGGAVNQPQHF. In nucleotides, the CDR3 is TGTGCCAGCAGCTTAGCGGGGGGCGCTGTCAATCAGCCCCAGCATTTT.